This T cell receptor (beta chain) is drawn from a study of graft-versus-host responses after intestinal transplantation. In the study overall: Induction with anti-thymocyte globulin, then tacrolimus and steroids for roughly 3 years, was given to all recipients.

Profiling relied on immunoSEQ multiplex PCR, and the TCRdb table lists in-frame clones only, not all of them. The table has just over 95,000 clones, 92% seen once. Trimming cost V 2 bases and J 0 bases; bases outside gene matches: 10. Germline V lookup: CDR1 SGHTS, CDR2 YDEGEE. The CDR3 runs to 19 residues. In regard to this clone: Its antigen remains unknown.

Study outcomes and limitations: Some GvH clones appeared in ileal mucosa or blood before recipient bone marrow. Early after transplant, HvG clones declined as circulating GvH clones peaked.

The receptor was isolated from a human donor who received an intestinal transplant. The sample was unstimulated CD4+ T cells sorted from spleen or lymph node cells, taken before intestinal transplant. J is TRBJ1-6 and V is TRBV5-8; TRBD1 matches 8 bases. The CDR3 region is CASSFGTGQSGSYNSPLHF. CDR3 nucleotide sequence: TGTGCCAGCAGCTTCGGGACAGGCCAATCAGGCTCCTATAATTCACCCCTCCACTTT.